This TCR beta chain is drawn from a study of blood T cell repertoires in COVID-19. Sequenced by immunoSEQ multiplex PCR; TCRdb stores in-frame clones only, minus some. The table shows some 250,000 clones, with about four fifths occurring only once. This CDR3 has 14 amino acids. V shed 8 bases, J shed 1 base, and the junction held 2 bases outside the gene matches. Germline CDR1 reads LNHDA; CDR2 reads SQIVND (reference sequence). The rearrangement links TRBV19 to TRBJ2-4; 10 bases line up with TRBD1. This TCR was sampled from a woman of 80 years or more with COVID-19, enrolled during active disease. Sequencing was performed on peripheral blood. The CDR3 DNA reads as TGTGCCAGTCGACAGGGGGCGGCCAAAAACATTCAGTACTTC. Translating it yields CASRQGAAKNIQYF.